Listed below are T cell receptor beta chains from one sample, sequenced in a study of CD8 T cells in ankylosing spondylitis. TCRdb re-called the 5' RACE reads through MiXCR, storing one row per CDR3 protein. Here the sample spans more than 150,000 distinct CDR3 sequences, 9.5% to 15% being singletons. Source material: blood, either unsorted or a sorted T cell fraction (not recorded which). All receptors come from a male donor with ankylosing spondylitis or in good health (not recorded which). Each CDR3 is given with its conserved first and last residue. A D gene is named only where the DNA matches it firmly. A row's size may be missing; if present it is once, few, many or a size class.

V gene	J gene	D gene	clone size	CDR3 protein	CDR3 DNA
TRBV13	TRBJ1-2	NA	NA	CASSLEVRYGYTF	TGTGCCAGCAGCTTAGAAGTCCGCTATGGCTACACCTTC
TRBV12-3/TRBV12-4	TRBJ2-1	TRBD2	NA	CASSQTSGSYNEQFF	TGTGCCAGCAGTCAAACTAGCGGGTCCTACAATGAGCAGTTCTTC
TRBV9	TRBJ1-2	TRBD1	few	CASSVVETGEYGYTF	TGTGCCAGCAGCGTAGTAGAGACAGGGGAGTATGGCTACACCTTC
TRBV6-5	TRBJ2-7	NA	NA	CASSSEPGTAYEQYF	TGTGCCAGCAGTTCAGAACCCGGGACTGCATACGAGCAGTACTTC
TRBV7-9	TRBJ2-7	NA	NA	CASSFPGRSTYEQYF	TGTGCCAGCAGCTTTCCCGGGCGCTCGACCTACGAGCAGTACTTC
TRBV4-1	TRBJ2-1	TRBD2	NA	CASSHLVLSGGEYNEQFF	TGCGCCAGCAGCCACCTAGTCTTGAGCGGGGGGGAATACAATGAGCAGTTCTTC
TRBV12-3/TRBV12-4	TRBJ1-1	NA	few	CASSFIHGGAFF	TGTGCCAGCAGTTTCATCCACGGCGGAGCTTTCTTT
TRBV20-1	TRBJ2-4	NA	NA	CSAHDIQRVAKNIQYF	TGCAGTGCTCATGACATTCAAAGAGTAGCCAAAAACATTCAGTACTTC
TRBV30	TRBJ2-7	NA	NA	CAWSQRSYEQYF	TGTGCCTGGAGTCAAAGAAGCTACGAGCAGTACTTC
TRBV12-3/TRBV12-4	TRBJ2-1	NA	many	CASMRWGGDNEQFF	TGTGCCAGCATGCGGTGGGGCGGGGACAATGAGCAGTTCTTC
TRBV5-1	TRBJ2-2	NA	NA	CASSQQLGPTGELFF	TGCGCCAGCAGCCAACAGCTGGGGCCGACCGGGGAGCTGTTTTTT
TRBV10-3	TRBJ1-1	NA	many	CAISEATGMPAFF	TGTGCCATCAGTGAAGCGACAGGTATGCCAGCTTTCTTT
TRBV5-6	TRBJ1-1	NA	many	CASSFGSGAFF	TGTGCCAGCAGCTTTGGATCGGGGGCTTTCTTT
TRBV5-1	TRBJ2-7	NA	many	CASSDGAYEQYF	TGCGCCAGCTCCGACGGTGCCTACGAGCAGTACTTC
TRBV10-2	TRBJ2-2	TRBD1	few	CASTLGQGATGELFF	TGCGCCAGCACCCTGGGACAGGGGGCAACCGGGGAGCTGTTTTTT
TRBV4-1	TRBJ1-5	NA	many	CASSLRTVYSNQPQHF	TGCGCCAGCAGCCTTCGGACAGTTTATAGCAATCAGCCCCAGCATTTT
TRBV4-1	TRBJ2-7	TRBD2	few	CASSRRLAGVFPPYEQYF	TGCGCCAGCAGCCGAAGACTAGCGGGAGTTTTTCCCCCCTACGAGCAGTACTTC
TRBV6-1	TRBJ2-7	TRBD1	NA	CASRNSGTDYEQYF	TGTGCCAGCAGGAACTCCGGGACAGACTACGAGCAGTACTTC
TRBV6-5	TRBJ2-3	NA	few	CASSYADTSTDTQYF	TGTGCCAGCAGTTACGCGGACACTAGCACAGATACGCAGTATTTT
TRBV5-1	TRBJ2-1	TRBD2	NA	CASSLGTSGRDEQFF	TGCGCCAGCAGCCTTGGGACTAGCGGGAGGGATGAGCAGTTCTTC
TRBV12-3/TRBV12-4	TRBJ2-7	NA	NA	CASRDGTSEQYF	TGTGCCAGCAGAGACGGGACATCCGAGCAGTACTTC
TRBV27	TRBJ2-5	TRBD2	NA	CASSLASGSMETQYF	TGTGCCAGCAGTTTAGCTAGCGGGAGTATGGAGACCCAGTACTTC
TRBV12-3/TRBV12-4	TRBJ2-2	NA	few	CASSFAETANTGELFF	TGTGCCAGCAGTTTTGCGGAAACAGCGAACACCGGGGAGCTGTTTTTT